These 25 T cell receptor beta chains came from one sample sequenced in a study of cytomegalovirus exposure and HLA in healthy donors. PCR used 60 Vbeta primers and 13 Jbeta primers. The data were produced by immunoSEQ multiplex PCR, yet TCRdb's version contains in-frame clones alone and is incomplete. The table records more than 150,000 clones, more than 60% of them present only once. Sequencing was done on a sample of PBMCs. Source of these receptors: a man aged 18 to 35 in good health and CMV-seronegative.

The table lists this clone with a few counts. The chain carries TRBV13 and TRBJ2-6; perhaps TRBD2 as D (6 bases). The ends were cut back, 3 bases at V and 2 bases at J, with 8 bases in the middle. CDR1 PRHDT and CDR2 FYEKMQ come from the germline V gene (reference sequence). This CDR3 comprises 15 residues. CDR3: CASSLGGPGANVLTF. CDR3 DNA: TGTGCCAGCAGCTTGGGGGGACCTGGGGCCAACGTCCTGACTTTC.

This chain links TRBV27 with TRBJ2-3, with 9 bases that match TRBD2. Germline V gene lookup returns CDR1 MNHEY and CDR2 SMNVEV (reference sequence). V lost 3 bases to trimming and J lost 4 bases; unmatched junction nucleotides: 17. The CDR3 has 19 amino acids. CDR3 sequence reads: CASSFTPLAGPLVADTQYF. The CDR3 coding sequence is TGTGCCAGCAGTTTTACCCCCCTAGCGGGGCCATTAGTAGCAGATACGCAGTATTTT.

The chain carries TRBV2 and TRBJ1-3, with D possibly TRBD1 on 6 matching bases. The CDR3 contains 17 residues. Per germline, CDR1 SNHLY and CDR2 FYNNEI. Trimming stripped 3 bases from V and 0 bases from J, with 15 bases between. In DNA form, the CDR3 reads TGTGCCAGCAGTGACGAGGGGGATATGAGCTCTGGAAACACCATATATTTT. As protein: CASSDEGDMSSGNTIYF.

The chain links TRBV4-2 to TRBJ2-1, with TRBD2 as a possible D gene (5 bases). The V end lost 0 bases, the J end lost 0 bases, and 9 bases lay between the germline ends. Germline lookup yields CDR1 LGHNA and CDR2 YNFKEQ. The CDR3 contains 16 residues. DNA of the CDR3: TGTGCCAGCAGCCAAGAGACTACCATCTCCTACAATGAGCAGTTCTTC. It yields the protein CASSQETTISYNEQFF.

The chain employs TRBV9 and TRBJ2-2, with 8 positions matching TRBD1. The CDR3 has 14 residues. V trimming: 7 bases; J trimming: 1 base; junction bases outside the gene matches: 3. Looked up from germline, CDR1 is SGDLS and CDR2 is YYNGEE. The CDR3 spells CASSGTGNTGELFF. The CDR3, as DNA: TGTGCCAGCTCAGGGACAGGGAACACCGGGGAGCTGTTTTTT.

The V call is TRBV20-1, the J call TRBJ2-1; D is perhaps TRBD2 (5 bases). Deletions cut 6 bases from V and 11 bases from J, with 14 bases between. Germline loops: CDR1 DFQATT, CDR2 SNEGSKA (reference sequence). The CDR3 consists of 11 residues. The CDR3 is CSARPGTQQFF. CDR3 nucleotide sequence: TGCAGTGCACGGCCGGGAACCCAGCAGTTCTTC.

The gene calls are TRBV7-3 and TRBJ2-2; TRBD2 might be the D (5 bases). The CDR3 is made up of 15 amino acids. V shed 6 bases and J shed 0 bases, with 11 bases lying between them. Germline V gene sequence: CDR1 SGHTA, CDR2 FQGTGA. The CDR3 spells CASSINSANTGELFF. CDR3 in DNA: TGTGCCAGCAGTATAAATAGCGCGAACACCGGGGAGCTGTTTTTT. Drawing the rest from reference TRBV7-3 and TRBJ2-2, the complete variable domain is GAGVSQTPSNKVTEKGKYVELRCDPISGHTALYWYRQSLGQGPEFLIYFQGTGAADDSGLPNDRFFAVRPEGSVSTLKIQRTERGDSAVYLCASSINSANTGELFFGEGSRLTVL.

The DNA for the CDR3 is TGTGCCAGCAGCTTTCGATTGACAGGGGGCGCGTCCGGGGAGCTGTTTTTT. Protein sequence: CASSFRLTGGASGELFF. V and J are TRBV11-2 and TRBJ2-2; 10 bases align to TRBD1. J gave up 6 bases and V 3 bases, and 10 bases lay outside the gene matches. CDR1 and CDR2 from the germline V gene are SGHAT and FQNNGV. The CDR3 is 17 amino acids.

The table lists this clone with a few counts. The chain employs TRBV29-1 and TRBJ2-5; 10 nucleotides align to TRBD1. Germline V gene sequence: CDR1 SQVTM, CDR2 ANQGSEA. The junction had 4 bases not matched to a gene; V was cut back by 7 bases and J by 2 bases. This CDR3 comprises 13 residues. This CDR3 reads CSADRGGQETQYF. CDR3 sequence (DNA): TGCAGCGCGGACAGGGGGGGGCAAGAGACCCAGTACTTC. Variable domain in full (rest from reference TRBV29-1 and TRBJ2-5): SAVISQKPSRDICQRGTSLTIQCQVDSQVTMMFWYRQQPGQSLTLIATANQGSEATYESGFVIDKFPISRPNLTFSTLTVSNMSPEDSSIYLCSADRGGQETQYFGPGTRLLVL.

The chain joins TRBV27 to TRBJ2-3; 7 bases line up with TRBD1. V lost 6 bases and J lost 4; bases outside the gene matches: 7. The germline CDR1 and CDR2 sequences are MNHEY and SMNVEV (reference sequence). The CDR3 is made up of 14 amino acids. The CDR3 DNA reads TGTGCCAGCAGAAACCGGACAGGTTCAGATACGCAGTATTTT. This gives the protein CASRNRTGSDTQYF.

A few counts support this clone. The chain links TRBV2 to TRBJ2-2, with 10 bases lining up with TRBD2. Germline V gene data show CDR1 as SNHLY and CDR2 as FYNNEI. The CDR3 length is 20 residues. After removal of 7 bases from V and 7 bases from J, the junction contained 24 bases not matched to a gene. The CDR3 reads CASTVPPFSLAGERSGELFF. In DNA form, the CDR3 reads TGTGCCAGCACCGTCCCTCCGTTCTCGCTAGCGGGAGAACGAAGCGGGGAGCTGTTTTTT.

The V call is TRBV4-3, the J call TRBJ1-1; TRBD1 agrees at 7 bases. V gave up 0 bases and J gave up 3 bases; unmatched junction bases: 10. In germline, CDR1 is LGHNA, CDR2 YSLEER. The CDR3 contains 17 residues. The CDR3 loop is CASSQDPGTGEDTEAFF. As DNA, the CDR3 is TGCGCCAGCAGCCAAGATCCGGGAACAGGGGAGGACACTGAAGCTTTCTTT.

J is TRBJ2-2 and V is TRBV29-1, with TRBD1 matching over 7 bases. CDR3 length: 16 residues. The V gene's germline CDR1 is SQVTM and CDR2 ANQGSEA. J gave up 6 bases and V 0 bases, and 10 bases lay outside the gene matches. The CDR3 coding sequence is TGCAGCGTTGAAGAAGGGGGCCTAGCTGGCGCCGGGGAGCTGTTTTTT. It specifies CSVEEGGLAGAGELFF.

The V gene is TRBV4-3, the J gene TRBJ2-1, with 10 nucleotides matching TRBD2. Germline CDR1 reads LGHNA; CDR2 reads YSLEER. V gave up 0 bases and J gave up 4 bases; unmatched junction bases: 12. The CDR3 loop spans 19 amino acids. The CDR3 DNA sequence: TGCGCCAGCAGCCAAGATAAGCGGGGGGGCTTTCTGGGGTACAATGAGCAGTTCTTC. This codes for CASSQDKRGGFLGYNEQFF.

V usage is TRBV5-6 and J usage is TRBJ1-4; possible D gene TRBD1, 6 bases. Germline assignment: CDR1 SGHDT and CDR2 YYEEEE. This CDR3 is built from 14 residues. V was pared by 2 bases and J by 5 bases, with 10 bases between. The CDR3 protein is CASSLPGENEKLFF. Here the CDR3 DNA reads TGTGCCAGCAGCTTACCAGGGGAAAATGAAAAACTGTTTTTT.

The chain is built from TRBV7-2 and TRBJ2-1; 8 nucleotides match TRBD2. The CDR3 length is 14 residues. Unmatched junction bases numbered 1, after V lost 1 base and J lost 5 bases. In germline, CDR1 is SGHTA, CDR2 FQGNSA. The CDR3 DNA follows: TGTGCCAGCAGCTTAGGGACTAGCAACAATGAGCAGTTCTTC. Amino acid sequence: CASSLGTSNNEQFF.

The J gene is TRBJ2-7, the V gene TRBV4-1; 9 nucleotides line up with TRBD1. The germline V gene encodes CDR1 MGHRA and CDR2 YSYEKL. J lost 3 bases, V lost 4 bases, and 7 bases had no gene match. This CDR3 spans 15 amino acids. CDR3 bases: TGCGCCAGCAGCCGGTCGACAGGGGGACTCTACGAGCAGTACTTC. Its translation: CASSRSTGGLYEQYF.

This chain joins TRBV5-4 and TRBJ2-7, with D perhaps matching TRBD2 (5 bases). Germline assignment: CDR1 SGHNT and CDR2 YYREEE (reference sequence). This CDR3 is 13 amino acids long. Trimming removed 7 bases at V and 0 bases at J, with 11 bases between. The CDR3 protein is CASRGSSSYEQYF. The CDR3 bases are TGTGCCAGCCGGGGTTCCAGCTCCTACGAGCAGTACTTC. Full variable domain (rest looked up from reference TRBV5-4 and TRBJ2-7): ETGVTQSPTHLIKTRGQQVTLRCSSQSGHNTVSWYQQALGQGPQFIFQYYREEENGRGNFPPRFSGLQFPNYSSELNVNALELDDSALYLCASRGSSSYEQYFGPGTRLTVT.

The V and J genes are TRBV19 and TRBJ2-7; the match to TRBD1 covers 7 bases. The junction had 9 bases not matched to a gene; V was cut back by 5 bases and J by 2 bases. Germline V gene sequence: CDR1 LNHDA, CDR2 SQIVND (reference sequence). There are 15 residues in the CDR3. The CDR3 coding sequence is TGTGCCAGTAGTTTCGACCGGGACAGCGCCTACGAGCAGTACTTC. The encoded protein is CASSFDRDSAYEQYF.

V gene TRBV7-2 combines with J gene TRBJ2-1, with 7 nucleotides matching TRBD2. V dropped 2 bases and J dropped 10; count of bases not matched to a gene: 8. This CDR3 is 14 amino acids long. Germline CDR1 SGHTA, CDR2 FQGNSA. As DNA, the CDR3 is TGTGCCAGCAGCTTAAAACCCGCCGGGGGGGAGCAGTTCTTC. Protein product: CASSLKPAGGEQFF.

The gene calls are TRBV5-5 and TRBJ1-1, with D hard to call. The V end was cut by 2 bases, the J end by 6 bases, with 11 bases between. The CDR3 is 13 amino acids. The germline CDR1 and CDR2 sequences are SGHKS and YYEKEE (reference sequence). CDR3: CASSLLIIAEAFF. The CDR3 coding sequence is TGTGCCAGCAGCTTATTAATTATCGCTGAAGCTTTCTTT.

This clone was seen just once. The chain employs TRBV2 and TRBJ2-5; TRBD2 is a possible D gene (6 bases). The germline gives CDR1 SNHLY, CDR2 FYNNEI. CDR3 size: 14 residues. The V end lost 5 bases, the J end lost 4 bases, and 14 bases lay between the germline ends. The CDR3 here is CASSYQTRRETQYF. The CDR3 DNA reads as TGTGCCAGCAGTTATCAGACTAGGCGAGAGACCCAGTACTTC.

The chain combines TRBV7-6 with TRBJ2-5; 10 positions agree with TRBD2. The CDR3 runs 17 residues. Germline V gene sequence: CDR1 SGHVS, CDR2 FNYEAQ. Unmatched junction bases numbered 10, after V lost 5 bases and J lost 1 base. The CDR3 is CASSPGVLAGVQETQYF. The CDR3 region has the DNA TGTGCCAGCAGCCCCGGTGTGCTAGCGGGGGTCCAAGAGACCCAGTACTTC. The full variable domain, rest sourced from reference TRBV7-6 and TRBJ2-5, is GAGVSQSPRYKVTKRGQDVALRCDPISGHVSLYWYRQALGQGPEFLTYFNYEAQQDKSGLPNDRFSAERPEGSISTLTIQRTEQRDSAMYRCASSPGVLAGVQETQYFGPGTRLLVL.

CDR3 loop: CASSPRLAGSTDTQYF. The CDR3 DNA sequence: TGTGCCAGCAGCCCCAGACTAGCGGGAAGCACAGATACGCAGTATTTT. V usage is TRBV11-2 and J usage is TRBJ2-3; TRBD2 matches 11 bases. Germline CDR1 and CDR2: SGHAT and FQNNGV. The CDR3 contains 16 residues. Trimming cost V 5 bases and J 0 bases; bases outside gene matches: 4.

This clone was recorded a few times. The V call is TRBV4-3, the J call TRBJ2-7; 11 nucleotides align to TRBD1. After removal of 0 bases from V and 3 bases from J, the junction contained 1 base not matched to a gene. CDR1 and CDR2 (germline): LGHNA, YSLEER. CDR3 size: 15 residues. Written as DNA, the CDR3 is TGCGCCAGCAGCCAAGATGGGACAGGGGGCTACGAGCAGTACTTC. It codes for CASSQDGTGGYEQYF.